Listed here is a single TCR beta chain. The PCR used 60 Vbeta and 13 Jbeta primers. In the study's own analysis: Later, an analysis found about 80 million unique TCR beta chains, and about 10 million of these were shared. The assay was immunoSEQ multiplex PCR, and TCRdb's table has in-frame clones only and misses some. D and trimming come from the DNA, and the V and J calls and clone size come from that table. Found here are almost 200,000 clones, roughly 85% of them singletons; the top ten hold over 2%. These data originate in a study of cytomegalovirus exposure and HLA in healthy donors. The overall study: Prior work identified roughly 120 million unique TCR beta sequences in 150 million to 200 million T cells.

Germline V lookup: CDR1 SSHAT, CDR2 FNYEAQ (reference sequence). The CDR3 is 15 amino acids. The trim removed 2 bases at V and 5 bases at J, leaving 7 bases unmatched. Sequencing was done on a sample of PBMCs. J is TRBJ2-5 and V is TRBV7-7, with TRBD2 matching over 8 bases. The origin of this receptor is a woman aged 45-65 years in good health and CMV-seronegative. CDR3 in amino acids: CASSLSTSGGETQYF. The CDR3 nucleotides read TGTGCCAGCAGCTTATCAACTAGCGGAGGCGAGACCCAGTACTTC.